The 13 T cell receptor beta chains reported below all come from one sample, sequenced in a study of siplizumab effects on memory and regulatory T cells. Method: immunoSEQ multiplex PCR; TCRdb's copy keeps in-frame clones and lacks some. The sample holds 75,000 to 100,000 clones, just under 95% seen once. Sequenced sample: non-Treg CD4+ T cells sorted from blood. These receptors came from a human donor in good health.

The chain links TRBV21-1 to TRBJ1-4. TRBV21-1 is classified as a pseudogene. The CDR3 is made up of 13 amino acids. The CDR3 is CASDGARREKLFF. CDR3 sequence (DNA): TGTGCCAGCGACGGCGCCAGGAGGGAAAAACTGTTTTTT.

V gene TRBV19 combines with J gene TRBJ2-2; TRBD1 is a possible D gene (6 bases). Per germline, CDR1 LNHDA and CDR2 SQIVND (reference sequence). V was cut by 4 bases and J by 2 bases, with 14 bases left in between. This CDR3 contains 16 residues. CDR3 bases: TGTGCCAGTAGTACACAGGGCACCTACAACACCGGGGAGCTGTTTTTT. Protein: CASSTQGTYNTGELFF. The full variable domain, completed using reference TRBV19 and TRBJ2-2, is DGGITQSPKYLFRKEGQNVTLSCEQNLNHDAMYWYRQDPGQGLRLIYYSQIVNDFQKGDIAEGYSVSREKKESFPLTVTSAQKNPTAFYLCASSTQGTYNTGELFFGEGSRLTVL.

The chain has TRBV14 and TRBJ2-7; no reliable D call. Germline CDR1 SGHDN, CDR2 FVKESK. This CDR3 is 12 amino acids long. Trimming cost V 3 bases and J 0 bases, with 3 bases left between them. CDR3 region: CASSHSSYEQYF. The CDR3 DNA reads TGTGCCAGCAGCCACAGCTCCTACGAGCAGTACTTC.

This clone has just one count. The V call is TRBV4-1, the J call TRBJ2-1; perhaps TRBD2 as D (6 bases). Looked up from germline, CDR1 is MGHRA and CDR2 is YSYEKL. The CDR3 length is 16 residues. V was cut by 0 bases and J by 1 base, with 10 bases left in between. As DNA, the CDR3 is TGCGCCAGCAGCCAAGACGAGACTAGATCCTACAATGAGCAGTTCTTC. Its protein product is CASSQDETRSYNEQFF.

J is TRBJ1-2 and V is TRBV6-6; D not resolved. Germline assignment: CDR1 MNHNY and CDR2 SVGAGI (reference sequence). This CDR3 is 13 amino acids long. V shed 4 bases and J shed 3 bases, with 9 bases lying between them. The CDR3 region is CASSSGPDYGYTF. The CDR3 DNA reads as TGTGCCAGCAGTTCTGGACCGGACTATGGCTACACCTTC.

This clone appeared a single time. This CDR3 is also generated by other DNA sequences in the sample. The chain couples TRBV5-1 to TRBJ1-3; D gene ambiguous. The CDR3 is made up of 15 amino acids. Per germline, CDR1 SGHRS and CDR2 YFSETQ. V lost 4 bases and J lost 0, with 11 bases in between. CDR3 nucleotide sequence: TGCGCCAGCAGCGCTGGGCAACACTCTGGAAACACCATATATTTT. Its translation is CASSAGQHSGNTIYF.

V is TRBV5-1 and J is TRBJ2-2, with 7 bases fitting TRBD1. The V gene's germline CDR1 is SGHRS and CDR2 YFSETQ. V lost 2 bases, J lost 9 bases, and 4 bases stayed unmatched. The CDR3 spans 13 residues. CDR3 protein: CASSLTGVRELFF. The CDR3 bases are TGCGCCAGCAGCTTAACAGGGGTCAGGGAGCTGTTTTTT.

The chain joins TRBV19 to TRBJ2-5; 9 nucleotides align to TRBD1. Trimming removed 3 bases from V and 5 bases from J; junction bases left unmatched: 7. The CDR3 covers 15 residues. CDR1 LNHDA and CDR2 SQIVND come from the germline V gene (reference sequence). The CDR3 DNA follows: TGTGCCAGTAGTATTGGCCGGGACAGGGAGGAGACCCAGTACTTC. This translates into CASSIGRDREETQYF.

The chain employs TRBV29-1 and TRBJ2-7; 7 bases agree with TRBD1. In germline, CDR1 is SQVTM, CDR2 ANQGSEA. This CDR3 comprises 17 residues. V was clipped by 0 bases and J by 4 bases; unmatched bases: 15. The CDR3 is CSVEDGHPPGGTYEQYF. CDR3 in DNA: TGCAGCGTTGAAGATGGCCACCCCCCAGGGGGTACTTACGAGCAGTACTTC.

This clone was recorded once. V gene TRBV27 combines with J gene TRBJ2-3; maybe TRBD1 (8 bases). Germline CDR1 reads MNHEY; CDR2 reads SMNVEV (reference sequence). The CDR3 covers 14 residues. V was clipped by 2 bases and J by 6 bases, with 12 bases between them. CDR3 loop: CASSLEQGGDTQYF. The CDR3 region has the DNA TGTGCCAGCAGTTTAGAACAGGGGGGGGATACGCAGTATTTT.

This rearrangement joins TRBV28 to TRBJ1-2, with D unresolved. Germline values: CDR1 MDHEN, CDR2 SYDVKM. V was pared by 6 bases and J by 3 bases, with 20 bases between. There are 16 residues in the CDR3. Written as DNA, the CDR3 is TGTGCCAGCAGATACCCGACACCGCGATACGACTATGGCTACACCTTC. Translated, it gives CASRYPTPRYDYGYTF.

The rearrangement joins TRBV5-1 to TRBJ2-1, with TRBD2 as a possible D gene (5 bases). Trimming removed 5 bases at V and 4 bases at J, with 16 bases between. Germline-derived CDR1 and CDR2 are SGHRS and YFSETQ. CDR3 length: 15 residues. The CDR3 sequence is CASREGTPPYNEQFF. The CDR3 region has the DNA TGCGCCAGCAGAGAGGGAACCCCCCCATACAATGAGCAGTTCTTC.

The chain links TRBV7-9 to TRBJ2-7; 8 bases map to TRBD1. CDR1 SEHNR and CDR2 FQNEAQ come from the germline V gene (reference sequence). V was clipped by 3 bases and J by 13 bases; unmatched bases: 8. This CDR3 region has 12 residues. Here the CDR3 reads CASSFPGQGGYF. The CDR3 DNA reads as TGTGCCAGCAGCTTCCCTGGACAGGGAGGTTACTTC.